This T cell receptor (beta chain) comes out of a study of blood T cell repertoires in COVID-19. Background on the study: Sources were T cells, B-cell-depleted T cells, or PBMCs; the material itself was cDNA or gDNA.

Measured with immunoSEQ multiplex PCR; TCRdb has only the in-frame clones, and not every one. The sample has some 290,000 clones; roughly 87% are singletons. The sequenced sample was peripheral blood. This sequence was found in a woman aged 45-65 years who had recovered from COVID-19.

CDR3 in amino acids: CASGLGGVMMNTEAFF. The DNA of the CDR3 is TGTGCCTCCGGACTCGGGGGGGTAATGATGAACACTGAAGCTTTCTTT. The V gene is TRBV24-1, the J gene TRBJ1-1, with D perhaps matching TRBD1 (5 bases). The CDR3 loop spans 16 amino acids. V dropped 12 bases and J dropped 0 bases, with 22 bases sitting between them. Germline V lookup: CDR1 KGHDR, CDR2 SFDVKD.